The T cell receptor (beta chain) described here comes from a study of blood T cell repertoires in COVID-19. The protocol was immunoSEQ multiplex PCR, while the TCRdb copy is restricted to in-frame clones and leaves out a portion. The sample has about 400,000 clones; about 90% are singletons. Comments on this clone: This same CDR3 is encoded by further DNA sequences in the sample.

The germline V gene has CDR1 SEHNR and CDR2 FQNEAQ (reference sequence). J lost 4 bases, V lost 2 bases, and 1 base had no gene match. The CDR3 contains 13 residues. Sequenced input: PBMCs or T cells enriched from blood (not recorded which). The chain carries TRBV7-9 and TRBJ1-1, with 7 bases matching TRBD1. The receptor comes from a woman in her 30s who had recovered from COVID-19. CDR3 protein: CASSLPGGTEAFF. CDR3 DNA: TGTGCCAGCAGCTTACCAGGGGGCACTGAAGCTTTCTTT.